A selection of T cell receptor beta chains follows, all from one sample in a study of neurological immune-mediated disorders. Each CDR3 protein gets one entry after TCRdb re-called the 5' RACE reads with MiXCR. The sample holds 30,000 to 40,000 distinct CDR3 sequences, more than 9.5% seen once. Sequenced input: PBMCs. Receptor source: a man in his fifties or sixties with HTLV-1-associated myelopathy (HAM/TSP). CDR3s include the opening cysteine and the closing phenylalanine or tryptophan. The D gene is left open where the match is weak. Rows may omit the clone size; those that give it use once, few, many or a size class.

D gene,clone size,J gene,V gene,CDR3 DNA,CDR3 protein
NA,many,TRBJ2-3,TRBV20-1,TGCAGTGCTAGAGTATCTCGTACTAGCACAGATACGCAGTATTTT,CSARVSRTSTDTQYF
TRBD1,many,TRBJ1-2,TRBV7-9,TGTGCCAGCAGCTTAGAGGTGGGACAGGGGATCCCCGACTATGGCTACACCTTC,CASSLEVGQGIPDYGYTF
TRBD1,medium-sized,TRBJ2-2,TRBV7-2,TGTGCCAGCAGCTTAGGGGGGACAGCTCTTCCCGGGGAGCTGTTTTTT,CASSLGGTALPGELFF
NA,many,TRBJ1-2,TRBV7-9,TGTGCCAGCAGCCCCCCACTGTGGTTTGGCTACACCTTC,CASSPPLWFGYTF
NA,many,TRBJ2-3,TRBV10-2,TGCGCCACCAGAACCCCGCGGACAGATACGCAGTATTTT,CATRTPRTDTQYF
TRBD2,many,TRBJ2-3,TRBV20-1,TGCAGTGCTAGAGTCAACCCGGGACTAGCGGGAGGGTCGGGCACAGATACGCAGTATTTT,CSARVNPGLAGGSGTDTQYF
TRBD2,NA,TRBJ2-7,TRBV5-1,TGCGCCAGCAGCTTGGGGCGGGAGTCCTCCTACGAGCAGTACTTC,CASSLGRESSYEQYF
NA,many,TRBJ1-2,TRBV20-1,TGCAGTGCTAAAGATGGCTACACCTTC,CSAKDGYTF
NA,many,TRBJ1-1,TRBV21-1,TGTGCCAGCAGCAACGACCCGATAACCGGGAGAAATACTGAAGCTTTCTTT,CASSNDPITGRNTEAFF
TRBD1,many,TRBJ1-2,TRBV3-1,TGTGCCAGCAGCCCACTACAGGGGGCCGGCTACACCTTC,CASSPLQGAGYTF
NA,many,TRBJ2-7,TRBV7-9,TGTGCCAGCGCGGGACAGAACCGGCCCTACGAGCAGTACTTC,CASAGQNRPYEQYF
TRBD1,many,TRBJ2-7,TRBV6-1,TGTGCCAGCAGTGTTACAGGGGAAACATACGAGCAGTACTTC,CASSVTGETYEQYF
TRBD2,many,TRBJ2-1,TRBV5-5,TGTGCCAGCAGCTTGTTTAGCGGGAGTGAAGAGCAGTTCTTC,CASSLFSGSEEQFF
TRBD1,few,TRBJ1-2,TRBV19,TGTGCCAGTAGCCAAGGGGGCAGCTATGGCTACACCTTC,CASSQGGSYGYTF
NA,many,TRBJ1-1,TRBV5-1,TGCGCCAGCAGGCTTGAGGGCCCGATGAACACTGAAGCTTTCTTT,CASRLEGPMNTEAFF
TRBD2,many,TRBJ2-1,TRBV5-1,TGCGCCAGCAGCCCGTGGTCTCGCGGGAGGGCGAGTCCCTACAATGAGCAGTTCTTC,CASSPWSRGRASPYNEQFF
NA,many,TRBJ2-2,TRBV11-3,TGTGCCAGCAGCTTAGGGCAGAACACCGGGGAGCTGTTTTTT,CASSLGQNTGELFF
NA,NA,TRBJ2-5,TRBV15,TGTGTCACCAGCCCCCATAGGGGAACGGGAGAGACCCAGTACTTC,CVTSPHRGTGETQYF
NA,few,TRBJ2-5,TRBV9,TGTGCCAGCAGCGCTAACAGGAAAGAGACCCAGTACTTC,CASSANRKETQYF
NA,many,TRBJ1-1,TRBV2,TGTGCCAGCAGTTACCTGAGAAGCACTGAAGCTTTCTTT,CASSYLRSTEAFF
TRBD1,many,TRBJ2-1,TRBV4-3,TGCGCCAGCAGCCAAGCCGGGACAGCATACAATGAGCAGTTCTTC,CASSQAGTAYNEQFF
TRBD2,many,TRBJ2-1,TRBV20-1,TGCAGTGCTAGTCTAGCGGGAGTTTATGAGCAGTTCTTC,CSASLAGVYEQFF
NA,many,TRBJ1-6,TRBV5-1,TGCGCCAGCAGCTACCGGCCGGGACCGGACTATTCGATCTCCTATAATTCACCCCTCCACTTT,CASSYRPGPDYSISYNSPLHF
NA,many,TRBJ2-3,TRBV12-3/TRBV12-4,TGTGCCAGCAGTTCCCGGGACATACCCACAGATACGCAGTATTTT,CASSSRDIPTDTQYF
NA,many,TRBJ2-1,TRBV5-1,TGCGCCAGCAGCCCGGGGACCCGGCCAAGGGAGCAGTTCTTC,CASSPGTRPREQFF
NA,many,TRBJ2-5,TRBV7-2,TGTGCCAGCAGCTTAGGGTGGGGGCCAATTACCCAAGAGACCCAGTACTTC,CASSLGWGPITQETQYF
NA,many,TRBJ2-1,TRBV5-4,TGTGCCAGCAGCTTGGCCCGGGATCGGAACAATGAGCAGTTCTTC,CASSLARDRNNEQFF
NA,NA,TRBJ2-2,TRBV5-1,TGCGCCAGCAGCCTAATCGGACAGAACACCGGGGAGCTGTTTTTT,CASSLIGQNTGELFF
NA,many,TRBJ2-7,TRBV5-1,TGCGCCAGCAGCTCAACAGGGTCAGAGCAGTACTTC,CASSSTGSEQYF
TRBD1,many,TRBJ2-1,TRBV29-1,TGCAGCGCCTCGTTGGGGTCCGGGACAGGGGCGCTCAATGAGCAGTTCTTC,CSASLGSGTGALNEQFF
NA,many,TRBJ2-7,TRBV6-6,TGTGCCAGCAGTTACGAGGGACCCCTGGACGAGCAGTACTTC,CASSYEGPLDEQYF
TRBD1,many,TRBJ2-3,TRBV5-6,TGTGCCAGCAGCTTGGATTCGGGGACAGGGAGTGATACGCAGTATTTT,CASSLDSGTGSDTQYF
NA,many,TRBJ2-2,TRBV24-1,TGTGCCACCCGCCGGGGGACCGGGGAGCTGTTTTTT,CATRRGTGELFF
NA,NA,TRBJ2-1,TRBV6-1,TGTGCCAGCAGTGAAATCCCAACAGTACCCTACAATGAGCAGTTCTTC,CASSEIPTVPYNEQFF
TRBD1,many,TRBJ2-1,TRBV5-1,TGCGCCAGCAGCTTGGCGGGACAGAGCTCCTACAATGAGCAGTTCTTC,CASSLAGQSSYNEQFF
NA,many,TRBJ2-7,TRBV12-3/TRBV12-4,TGTGCCAGCAGTCCGCCCGAGGGGTACGAGCAGTACTTC,CASSPPEGYEQYF
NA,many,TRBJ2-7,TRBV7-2,TGTGCCAGCTCCCCTAGGGCTCTTAGTCTCGACGAGCAGTACTTC,CASSPRALSLDEQYF
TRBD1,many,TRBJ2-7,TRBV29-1,TGCAGCGTGCGACAGGGTGGCGGACAGTACTTC,CSVRQGGGQYF
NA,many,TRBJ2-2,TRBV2,TGTGCCAGCAGTCCCCCCGGGGGACATAACACCGGGGAGCTGTTTTTT,CASSPPGGHNTGELFF
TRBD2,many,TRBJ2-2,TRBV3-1,TGTGCCAGCAGCCAACTAGCGGCCGGGGAGCTGTTTTTT,CASSQLAAGELFF
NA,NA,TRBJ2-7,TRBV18,TGTGCCAGCTCACCACAGCACCCCCGGATGACAAAACTGCAGAGGGTGCAGTACTTC,CASSPQHPRMTKLQRVQYF
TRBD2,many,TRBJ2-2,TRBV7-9,TGTGCCAGCACGCCGGGACTAGCAGAGAGTCATATCGGGGAGCTGTTTTTT,CASTPGLAESHIGELFF
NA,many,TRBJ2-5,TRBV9,TGTGCCAGCAGCGTAGGAAGGACGGGGGGCCACCAAGAGACCCAGTACTTC,CASSVGRTGGHQETQYF
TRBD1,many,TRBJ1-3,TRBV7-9,TGTGCCAGCAGCCCCACAGGGGTATCTGGAAACACCATATATTTT,CASSPTGVSGNTIYF
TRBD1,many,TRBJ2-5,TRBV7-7,TGTGCTAGCAGCCCCGGGACAGGGATTTCGGAGACCCAGTACTTC,CASSPGTGISETQYF